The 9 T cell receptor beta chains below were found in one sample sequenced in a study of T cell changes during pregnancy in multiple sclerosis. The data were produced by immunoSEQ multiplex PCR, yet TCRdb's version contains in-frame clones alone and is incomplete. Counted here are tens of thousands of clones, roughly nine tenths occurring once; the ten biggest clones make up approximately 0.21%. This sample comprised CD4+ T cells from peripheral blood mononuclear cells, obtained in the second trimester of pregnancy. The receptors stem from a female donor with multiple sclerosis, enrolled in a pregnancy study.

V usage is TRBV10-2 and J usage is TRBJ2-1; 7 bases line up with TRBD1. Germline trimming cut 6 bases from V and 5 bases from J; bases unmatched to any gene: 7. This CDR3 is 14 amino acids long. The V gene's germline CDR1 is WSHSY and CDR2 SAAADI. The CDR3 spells CASRAGTANNEQFF. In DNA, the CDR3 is TGCGCCAGCAGAGCTGGGACAGCGAACAATGAGCAGTTCTTC.

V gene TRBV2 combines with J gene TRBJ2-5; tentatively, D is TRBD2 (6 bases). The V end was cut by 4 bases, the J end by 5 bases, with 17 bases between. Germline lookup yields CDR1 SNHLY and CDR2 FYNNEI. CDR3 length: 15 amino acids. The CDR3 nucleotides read TGTGCCAGCAGTGCTGCCAGAGGGAGGTCGGAGACCCAGTACTTC. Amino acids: CASSAARGRSETQYF.

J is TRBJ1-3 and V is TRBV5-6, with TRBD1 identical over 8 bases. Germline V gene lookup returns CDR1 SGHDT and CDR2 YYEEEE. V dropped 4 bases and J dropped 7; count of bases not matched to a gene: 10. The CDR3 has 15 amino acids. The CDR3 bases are TGTGCCAGCAGCCCGGGGACAGGTCGTTTGAACACCATATATTTT. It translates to CASSPGTGRLNTIYF.

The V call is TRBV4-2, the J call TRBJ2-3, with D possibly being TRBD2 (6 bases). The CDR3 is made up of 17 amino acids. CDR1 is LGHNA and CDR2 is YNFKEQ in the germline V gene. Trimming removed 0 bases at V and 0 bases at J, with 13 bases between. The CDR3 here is CASSQDLGTGSTDTQYF. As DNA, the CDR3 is TGTGCCAGCAGCCAAGATCTAGGGACTGGAAGCACAGATACGCAGTATTTT.

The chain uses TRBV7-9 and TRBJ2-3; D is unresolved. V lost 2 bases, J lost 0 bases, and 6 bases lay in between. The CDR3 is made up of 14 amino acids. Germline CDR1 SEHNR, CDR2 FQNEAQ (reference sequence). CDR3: CASSLTGSTDTQYF. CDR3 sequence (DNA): TGTGCCAGCAGCTTAACCGGGAGCACAGATACGCAGTATTTT.

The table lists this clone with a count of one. CDR3 amino acids: CASSLAPGVHYGYTF. The CDR3 nucleotides are TGTGCCAGCAGTCTAGCACCGGGGGTACACTATGGCTACACCTTC. The gene calls are TRBV27 and TRBJ1-2, with D tentatively TRBD1 (5 bases). This CDR3 is built from 15 residues. Trimming cost V 5 bases and J 3 bases, with 16 bases left between them. The germline V gene encodes CDR1 MNHEY and CDR2 SMNVEV (reference sequence).

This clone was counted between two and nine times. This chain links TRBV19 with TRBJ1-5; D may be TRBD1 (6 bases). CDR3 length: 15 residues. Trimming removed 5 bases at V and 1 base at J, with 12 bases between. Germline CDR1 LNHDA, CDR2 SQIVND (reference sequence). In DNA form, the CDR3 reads TGTGCCAGTAGTGTTGGGACATTGAGCAATCAGCCCCAGCATTTT. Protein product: CASSVGTLSNQPQHF.

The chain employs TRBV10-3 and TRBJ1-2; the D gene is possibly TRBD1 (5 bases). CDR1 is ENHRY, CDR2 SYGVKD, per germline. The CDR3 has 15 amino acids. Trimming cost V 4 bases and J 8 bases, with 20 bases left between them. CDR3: CAISGGLSGKEGYTF. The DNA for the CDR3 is TGTGCCATCAGTGGGGGATTGTCAGGGAAGGAGGGCTACACCTTC.

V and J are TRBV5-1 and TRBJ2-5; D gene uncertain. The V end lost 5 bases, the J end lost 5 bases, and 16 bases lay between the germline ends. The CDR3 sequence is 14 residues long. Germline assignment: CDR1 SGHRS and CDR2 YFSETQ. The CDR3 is CASSNPLPRETQYF. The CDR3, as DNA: TGCGCCAGCAGTAACCCGCTACCACGGGAGACCCAGTACTTC. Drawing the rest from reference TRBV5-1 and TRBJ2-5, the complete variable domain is KAGVTQTPRYLIKTRGQQVTLSCSPISGHRSVSWYQQTPGQGLQFLFEYFSETQRNKGNFPGRFSGRQFSNSRSEMNVSTLELGDSALYLCASSNPLPRETQYFGPGTRLLVL.